This is a list of T cell receptor beta chains from one sample in a study of CD8 T cells in ankylosing spondylitis. TCRdb analysed the 5' RACE reads with MiXCR anew, one entry per CDR3 protein. The sample holds roughly 150,000 distinct CDR3 sequences, more than 5.5% seen once. Sequencing used blood, either unsorted or a sorted T cell fraction (not recorded which). Every receptor here comes from a female donor with ankylosing spondylitis or in good health (not recorded which). Both conserved end residues are part of each CDR3. A D gene is named only where the DNA matches it firmly. The size entry is marked missing in some rows and otherwise reads once, few, many or a size class.

many,TRBJ1-1,TRBV29-1,.,CSVDGMNTEAFF,TGCAGCGTGGACGGGATGAACACTGAAGCTTTCTTT
many,TRBJ2-3,TRBV6-2/TRBV6-3,.,CASSYAGGADADTQYF,TGTGCCAGCAGTTACGCAGGTGGGGCCGACGCAGATACGCAGTATTTT
many,TRBJ2-2,TRBV20-1,.,CSARAGRTNTGELFF,TGCAGTGCTAGAGCAGGACGGACGAACACCGGGGAGCTGTTTTTT
many,TRBJ1-5,TRBV20-1,.,CSARTTGNQPQHF,TGCAGTGCTAGAACTACAGGGAATCAGCCCCAGCATTTT
many,TRBJ2-3,TRBV12-3/TRBV12-4,.,CASSPTWEDTQYF,TGTGCCAGCAGTCCGACTTGGGAGGATACGCAGTATTTT
many,TRBJ2-3,TRBV10-3,TRBD2,CAIKEGREGTDTQYF,TGTGCCATCAAGGAAGGTCGGGAGGGCACAGATACGCAGTATTTT
many,TRBJ1-2,TRBV28,.,CASSFPQGKGYGYTF,TGTGCCAGCAGTTTTCCACAGGGTAAGGGGTATGGCTACACCTTC
many,TRBJ1-4,TRBV12-3/TRBV12-4,.,CASSLSGSRDEKLFF,TGTGCCAGCAGTTTAAGCGGATCCCGGGATGAAAAACTGTTTTTT
many,TRBJ2-3,TRBV20-1,.,CSAAPQRSTDTQYF,TGCAGTGCTGCCCCCCAGCGGAGCACAGATACGCAGTATTTT
many,TRBJ2-5,TRBV4-2,TRBD2,CASSQDPGFGAGGHQETQYF,TGTGCCAGCAGCCAAGATCCGGGCTTCGGAGCGGGGGGGCATCAAGAGACCCAGTACTTC
.,TRBJ1-5,TRBV20-1,.,CSARDLPVSNQPQHF,TGCAGTGCTAGAGATCTTCCGGTTAGCAATCAGCCCCAGCATTTT
many,TRBJ1-1,TRBV12-3/TRBV12-4,.,CASSRNKFEAFF,TGTGCCAGCAGCCGTAATAAGTTTGAAGCTTTCTTT
many,TRBJ2-3,TRBV29-1,.,CSVEPSVGTDTQYF,TGCAGCGTTGAACCCTCGGTGGGCACAGATACGCAGTATTTT
many,TRBJ1-1,TRBV6-2/TRBV6-3,.,CASGRKNTEAFF,TGTGCCAGCGGACGGAAGAACACTGAAGCTTTCTTT
.,TRBJ2-2,TRBV3-1,.,CASTHLHDRNTGELFF,TGTGCCAGCACCCACCTACACGACAGAAACACCGGGGAGCTGTTTTTT
many,TRBJ2-3,TRBV20-1,.,CSAPEGPGDTQYF,TGCAGTGCCCCAGAAGGGCCGGGAGATACGCAGTATTTT
many,TRBJ2-7,TRBV4-1,TRBD1,CASSQTITGVYEQYF,TGCGCCAGCAGCCAAACAATCACAGGGGTCTACGAGCAGTACTTC
many,TRBJ1-2,TRBV5-1,TRBD1,CASSSKITGQGIILQGYTF,TGCGCCAGCAGCTCTAAGATAACGGGACAGGGGATTATTTTGCAAGGCTACACCTTC
few,TRBJ1-5,TRBV7-7,.,CASSLADGQPQHF,TGTGCTAGCAGTCTAGCGGACGGGCAGCCCCAGCATTTT
many,TRBJ1-2,TRBV7-8,TRBD1,CASSLGSGTGNSYTF,TGTGCCAGCAGCTTAGGGAGTGGGACAGGGAATTCCTACACCTTC
many,TRBJ2-1,TRBV5-1,.,CASSSPSVWGSYNEQFF,TGCGCCAGCAGCTCTCCCTCCGTTTGGGGGTCCTACAATGAGCAGTTCTTC
many,TRBJ1-2,TRBV15,.,CATSRDGGGGYTF,TGTGCCACCAGCAGAGATGGTGGGGGCGGCTACACCTTC
many,TRBJ2-7,TRBV25-1,.,CASSEGQVSSYEQYF,TGTGCCAGCAGTGAAGGTCAGGTCAGCTCCTACGAGCAGTACTTC
many,TRBJ1-2,TRBV4-1,.,CASSPGQGGYGYTF,TGCGCCAGCAGCCCGGGGCAGGGAGGCTATGGCTACACCTTC
few,TRBJ2-3,TRBV5-1,.,CASSLATRRGTGTDTQYF,TGCGCCAGCAGCTTGGCCACACGTAGGGGGACGGGCACAGATACGCAGTATTTT
few,TRBJ2-7,TRBV10-3,TRBD2,CAISESISGAYEQYF,TGTGCCATCAGTGAGTCTATTAGCGGGGCCTACGAGCAGTACTTC
.,TRBJ1-4,TRBV7-2,TRBD1,CASSLTGQPIGKLFF,TGTGCCAGCAGCCTTACGGGACAGCCCATCGGAAAACTGTTTTTT
many,TRBJ2-2,TRBV12-3/TRBV12-4,.,CASSYGDTGELFF,TGTGCCAGCAGTTACGGGGACACCGGGGAGCTGTTTTTT
many,TRBJ1-3,TRBV18,.,CASSPDGFSGNTIYF,TGTGCCAGCTCACCGGACGGCTTCTCTGGAAACACCATATATTTT
many,TRBJ2-7,TRBV7-9,.,CASSLGQGTYEQYF,TGTGCCAGCAGCTTAGGCCAGGGGACCTACGAGCAGTACTTC
.,TRBJ2-7,TRBV6-1,.,CASRTTTGYEQYF,TGTGCCAGCAGGACAACGACAGGCTACGAGCAGTACTTC
many,TRBJ1-6,TRBV13,TRBD1,CASSLPSGGARYNSPLHF,TGTGCCAGCAGCTTACCCTCAGGGGGCGCAAGGTATAATTCACCCCTCCACTTT
many,TRBJ2-2,TRBV12-3/TRBV12-4,TRBD1,CASSPDRGPTGELFF,TGTGCCAGCAGCCCAGACAGGGGGCCGACCGGGGAGCTGTTTTTT
many,TRBJ2-3,TRBV4-3,.,CASSQALSPTQYF,TGCGCCAGCAGCCAAGCCCTATCCCCTACGCAGTATTTT
many,TRBJ1-5,TRBV6-1,.,CASNSRGNQPQHF,TGTGCCAGCAACTCCCGAGGGAATCAGCCCCAGCATTTT
.,TRBJ1-2,TRBV6-1,TRBD1,CASSHNRGQLGYGYTF,TGTGCCAGCAGTCATAACAGGGGGCAGCTCGGCTATGGCTACACCTTC
many,TRBJ2-1,TRBV6-1,TRBD2,CASTRLAGGLSYNEQFF,TGTGCCAGCACCAGACTAGCGGGGGGGCTTTCCTACAATGAGCAGTTCTTC